A selection of T cell receptor beta chains follows, all from one sample in a study of T cell repertoires in cytomegalovirus infection. TCRdb called the reads again in MiXCR, with one record for every CDR3 protein. The sample lists around 900,000 distinct CDR3 sequences; roughly 30% were seen once. Their cognate antigens are unknown. Source: cultured CD8+ T cells from PBMCs, taken from culture after CMV antigen stimulation. These receptors came from a human donor in good health (CMV status not recorded). Some clones in this sample may be carry-over from other donors' samples. CDR3s include the opening cysteine and the closing phenylalanine or tryptophan. The D gene is left open where the match is weak. Clone sizes are given selectively: once, few, many, or a class where the clone is expanded.

cdr3_length j_call d_call v_call clone_size cdr3_nt cdr3_aa
13 TRBJ1-1 . TRBV4-3 . TGCGCCAGCAGCCAAGATACTTTAGCTGAAGCTTTCTTT CASSQDTLAEAFF
15 TRBJ2-7 . TRBV4-1 . TGCGTCAGCAGCGGAGGGGTCCGGAGCTCCTACGAGCAGTACTTC CVSSGGVRSSYEQYF
15 TRBJ2-2 TRBD1 TRBV7-9 . TGTGCCAGGGATACGGGACAGGGGGCCTCCGGGGAGCTGTTTTTT CARDTGQGASGELFF
16 TRBJ1-1 TRBD1 TRBV6-5 few TGTGCCAGCAGTTTCCACAGGGGAAAGGTGAACACTGAAGCTTTCTTT CASSFHRGKVNTEAFF
14 TRBJ2-7 . TRBV10-3 few TGTGCCATCAGCCGAACAGGGGAGGGCTACGAGCAGTACTTC CAISRTGEGYEQYF
15 TRBJ1-4 . TRBV7-9 . TGTGCCAGCAGCTCGGAACAGGCAGATTGGGAAAAACTGTTTTTT CASSSEQADWEKLFF
14 TRBJ2-3 . TRBV7-2 many TGTGCCAGCAGCTTGTACGACATCACAGATACGCAGTATTTT CASSLYDITDTQYF
18 TRBJ1-1 TRBD1 TRBV20-1 few TGCAGTGCTAGAGATCCCCTTTCAACTAGGGGGCGTAGCTCTGAAGCTTTCTTT CSARDPLSTRGRSSEAFF
16 TRBJ1-1 . TRBV24-1 few TGTGCCACCAGTGATTTACCTGGGGGCCTGAACACTGAAGCTTTCTTT CATSDLPGGLNTEAFF
16 TRBJ2-5 TRBD2 TRBV6-6 . TGTGCCAGCAGTTACTCGCCACTAGCGGGGCAAGAGACCCAGTACTTC CASSYSPLAGQETQYF
15 TRBJ1-5 . TRBV4-1 . TGCGCCAGCAGCCCTCACGGGAACAGCAATCAGCCCCAGCATTTT CASSPHGNSNQPQHF
14 TRBJ2-5 . TRBV19 once TGTGCCAGTACCCAAACGGGGGGCCCGGAGACCCAGTACTTC CASTQTGGPETQYF
13 TRBJ1-2 . TRBV27 few TGTGCCAGCAGTGTGACAGCAGACTATGGCTACACCTTC CASSVTADYGYTF
11 TRBJ1-1 TRBD1 TRBV6-5 few TGTGCCAGCAAAGGGGGCGTGGAAGCTTTCTTT CASKGGVEAFF
15 TRBJ2-7 TRBD1 TRBV7-2 many TGTGCCAGCAGCTTATTCGAGGGGGCTTTGTACGAGCAGTACTTC CASSLFEGALYEQYF
16 TRBJ2-2 TRBD1 TRBV20-1 few TGCAGTGCTAGGCCCGAAACAGGGGGCTGGACCGGGGAGCTGTTTTTT CSARPETGGWTGELFF
15 TRBJ2-2 . TRBV7-6 . TGTGCCAGCAGCCCAAACTCAGGGGGGATCGGGGAGCTGTTTTTT CASSPNSGGIGELFF
17 TRBJ2-3 TRBD2 TRBV11-3 once TGTGCCAGCAGCTTAGAGACTAGCGGACAATCCACAGATACGCAGTATTTT CASSLETSGQSTDTQYF
12 TRBJ1-1 . TRBV19 many TGTGCCTCCAGGGGTCTGAACACTGAAGCTTTCTTT CASRGLNTEAFF
15 TRBJ2-3 . TRBV7-9 few TGTGCCAGCATCCCGGCGGGGGCCTACACAGATACGCAGTATTTT CASIPAGAYTDTQYF
14 TRBJ1-1 . TRBV28 few TGTGCCAGCAGTCTCCCCCGGGACCACACTGAAGCTTTCTTT CASSLPRDHTEAFF
13 TRBJ2-7 . TRBV20-1 few TGCAGTGCCGTCGCCCGGGACCGCTACGAGCAGTACTTC CSAVARDRYEQYF
12 TRBJ2-5 . TRBV7-6 . TGTGCCAGCAGCCGCCCCAGAGAGACCCAGTACTTC CASSRPRETQYF
13 TRBJ1-5 . TRBV28 few TGTGCCAGCAGCAGGGGTGGCGGTCAGCCCCAGCATTTT CASSRGGGQPQHF
15 TRBJ1-1 . TRBV4-3 . TGCGCCAGCAGCCGAGGCAGGGGCGGATGGACTGAAGCTTTCTTT CASSRGRGGWTEAFF
14 TRBJ1-1 TRBD1 TRBV6-2/TRBV6-3 . TGTGCCAGCAGCCCCGACAGGGTATTCACTGAAGCTTTCTTT CASSPDRVFTEAFF
16 TRBJ1-1 . TRBV7-6 . TGTGCCAGCAGCCTTAAAGGAGGGGGTGCTAGCACTGAAGCTTTCTTT CASSLKGGGASTEAFF
15 TRBJ1-2 . TRBV4-2 . TGTGCCAGCAGCCAGGACTACGAGGGGGACTATGGCTACACCTTC CASSQDYEGDYGYTF
14 TRBJ2-2 . TRBV7-3 . TGTGCCAGCAGAGGACTCGATCCCCCCGGGGAGCTGTTTTTT CASRGLDPPGELFF
15 TRBJ2-3 TRBD1 TRBV19 many TGTGCCAGTAGTGTCCGGGACAGGGGAGGAGATACGCAGTATTTT CASSVRDRGGDTQYF
14 TRBJ1-2 TRBD1 TRBV12-3/TRBV12-4 few TGTGCCAGCAGAGGACAGGGGGCGGACTATGGCTACACCTTC CASRGQGADYGYTF
13 TRBJ1-5 . TRBV27 . TGTGCCAGCAGAGGTTCGTCCAATCAGCCCCAGCATTTT CASRGSSNQPQHF
16 TRBJ1-2 . TRBV12-5 . TGTGCTAGTGGTCCACATTACCTTGACGGTAACTATGGCTACACCTTC CASGPHYLDGNYGYTF
16 TRBJ1-2 TRBD1 TRBV12-3/TRBV12-4 . TGTGCCAGCAGTTTCGCGACAGGGTACCTAAACTATGGCTACACCTTC CASSFATGYLNYGYTF
8 TRBJ2-7 . TRBV27 . TGTGCCAGCAGTTTTGAAAACTTC CASSFENF
15 TRBJ2-2 . TRBV7-6 . TGTGCCAGCAGCCATCATACTAGGAACACCGGGGAGCTGTTTTTT CASSHHTRNTGELFF
12 TRBJ2-3 . TRBV6-2/TRBV6-3 . TGTGCCAGCAGGGTGGCGGTAGATACGCAGTATTTT CASRVAVDTQYF
16 TRBJ2-2 TRBD2 TRBV10-3 . TGTGCCATCAGGGACCGGGAGGGGGCGAACACCGGGGAGCTGTTTTTT CAIRDREGANTGELFF
20 TRBJ2-1 TRBD2 TRBV28 once TGTGCCAGCAGTTCACCGACGGGACTAGCGACGACTAGCTCCTACAATGAGCAGTTCTTC CASSSPTGLATTSSYNEQFF
13 TRBJ2-2 . TRBV11-2 few TGTGCCAGCAGCCCAGGGTCGCACGGGGAGCTGTTTTTT CASSPGSHGELFF
14 TRBJ2-7 TRBD1 TRBV7-9 . TGTGCCAGCAGCCCAAGACAGGGAGATTACGAGCAGTACTTC CASSPRQGDYEQYF
15 TRBJ1-2 . TRBV2 few TGTGCCAGCAGTGAGGCGGATTACCCTAACTATGGCTACACCTTC CASSEADYPNYGYTF
14 TRBJ1-2 . TRBV6-6 few TGTGCCAGCAGTGACTTGGGCCCCCTCGATGGCTACACCTTC CASSDLGPLDGYTF
15 TRBJ2-7 . TRBV4-1 . TGCGCCAGCAGCCAAGGAGAGGACATTTCCTACGAGCAGTACTTC CASSQGEDISYEQYF
15 TRBJ1-3 . TRBV7-2 many TGTGCCAGCAGCCTCCCCTTGAGCTCTGGAAACACCATATATTTT CASSLPLSSGNTIYF
14 TRBJ2-1 . TRBV7-9 few TGTGCCAGCAGCCCCGGGGCGGGGCCGAATGAGCAGTTCTTC CASSPGAGPNEQFF
15 TRBJ1-2 . TRBV5-1 . TGCGCCAGCAGCCCCTTTTCAGGGGCAAACTATGGCTACACCTTC CASSPFSGANYGYTF
13 TRBJ2-7 . TRBV15 . TGTGCCACCGCGGGACAGAGCTCCTACGAGCAGTACTTC CATAGQSSYEQYF
13 TRBJ2-5 . TRBV12-3/TRBV12-4 . TGTGCCAGCAGCACTCCCAGGGATCAGACCCAGTACTTC CASSTPRDQTQYF